This T cell receptor beta chain was sequenced during a study of a mutant IDH1 vaccine in newly diagnosed glioma (dated by TCRdb to the early 2020s). With regard to the full study: Eight vaccinations were administered to patients in weeks 1, 3, 5, 7, 11, 15, 19 and 23, corresponding to visits V03 through V10. Vaccination was initiated 4-6 weeks after radiotherapy alone, or concurrently with temozolomide cycles in the chemotherapy-containing groups. Of the approximately 30 treated patients, about 62% were male and around 40% were female, and a mean age of 40.4 years was recorded. Before enrollment, most patients had been given radiochemotherapy with temozolomide as standard therapy, while the rest had received either radiotherapy alone or temozolomide alone. Peripheral blood samples were drawn at six visits, namely V03 (baseline), V05, V07, V10, V12 and V13. Longitudinal TCRB deep sequencing was performed for roughly 25 treated patients wherever samples were available for exploratory analyses.

Receptor libraries were prepared by the immunoSEQ multiplex PCR assay. Rearranged TCR beta chain sequences were amplified using the hsTCRB Kit according to the manufacturer's protocol. Sequencing of TCRB libraries was carried out on an Illumina MiSeq. The original pipeline was this. The proprietary platform of the kit vendor was used for demultiplexing, trimming and gene mapping. TCRdb took this table from immuneACCESS and kept in-frame rearrangements with V and J called. Such tables lack part of the clones; where checked against another copy, unresolved V genes explain under half of the gap, and the rest is unexplained. D and trimming come from the DNA, and the V and J calls and clone size come from that table. The sample data list approximately 67,000 clones, and approximately 84% of these were observed just once. The top ten hold 13% of the sample. The sample's time point, from its label and the paper: week 23, last vaccination. Every vaccine dose consisted of 300 ug of a 20-mer mutant IDH1 peptide in Montanide, administered subcutaneously together with topical imiquimod. All donors had newly diagnosed IDH1-mutant astrocytomas of WHO grade 3 or 4 that showed loss of nuclear ATRX. The samples were drawn from NOA16, a multicentre, single-arm, open-label phase I trial in Germany that tested a mutant IDH1 peptide vaccine in humans for the first time. Genomic DNA for TCRB sequencing was isolated from EDTA blood with the DNeasy Blood and Tissue Kit.

Paper-wide results and their limitations: According to the authors, sample limitations meant that analyses of patient blood samples could not be reproduced. Immune responses induced by the vaccine were seen in more than 85% of patients across multiple MHC alleles. No apparent relationship was observed between pseudoprogression and alterations in the top peripheral T cell clonotypes detected by TCRB sequencing. Selection of PBMC samples for TCRB deep sequencing was based on availability.

Sequences KGHSH (CDR1) and LQKENI (CDR2) are obtained from the germline V gene. V is shortened by 1 base, J by 5 bases, and the region joining them spans 5 bases. The CDR3 measures 12 amino acids from cysteine to phenylalanine. Only CDR3 DNA remains: 36 bases, in frame from the first base. This clone has just one count. Its target antigen remains unknown. No base qualities exist here, and no much larger clone lies one base off it. The clonotype originates from a man younger than 35 with glioma. The chain is encoded by TRBV18 joined to TRBJ2-5; no D gene is confidently identified. The sequencing used PBMCs, collected from a glioma patient whose treatment included an IDH1 peptide vaccine. The nucleotides read TGTGCCAGCTCACCACTTCGGGAGACCCAGTACTTC. Its product reads: CASSPLRETQYF. The CDR3, completed at both ends by the reference TRBV18 and TRBJ2-5 genes, gives the full variable domain NAGVMQNPRHLVRRRGQEARLRCSPMKGHSHVYWYRQLPEEGLKFMVYLQKENIIDESGMPKERFSAEFPKEGPSILRIQQVVRGDSAAYFCASSPLRETQYFGPGTRLLVL.